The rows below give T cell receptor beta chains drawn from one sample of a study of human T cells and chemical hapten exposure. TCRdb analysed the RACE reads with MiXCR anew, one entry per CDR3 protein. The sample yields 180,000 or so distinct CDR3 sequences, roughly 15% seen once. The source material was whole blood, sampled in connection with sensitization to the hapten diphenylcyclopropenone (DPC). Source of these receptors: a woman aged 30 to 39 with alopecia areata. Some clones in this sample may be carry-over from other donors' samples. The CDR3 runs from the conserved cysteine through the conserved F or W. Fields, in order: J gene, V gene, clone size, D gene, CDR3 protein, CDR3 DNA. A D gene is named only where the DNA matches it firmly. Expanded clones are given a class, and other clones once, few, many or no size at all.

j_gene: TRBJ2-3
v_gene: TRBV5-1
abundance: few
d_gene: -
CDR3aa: CASSYSGVAPDTQYF
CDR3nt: TGCGCCAGCAGCTACTCGGGGGTAGCCCCAGATACGCAGTATTTT

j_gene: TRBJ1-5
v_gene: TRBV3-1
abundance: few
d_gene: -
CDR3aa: CARPLRSYGNQPQHF
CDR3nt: TGTGCCAGACCTCTGAGGTCATATGGCAATCAGCCCCAGCATTTT

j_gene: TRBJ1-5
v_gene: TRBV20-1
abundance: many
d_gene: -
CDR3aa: CSARTGTQANQPQHF
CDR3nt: TGCAGTGCTAGAACCGGGACACAAGCCAATCAGCCCCAGCATTTT

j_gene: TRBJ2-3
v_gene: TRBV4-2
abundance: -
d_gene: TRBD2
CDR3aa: CASSQEWGGSTDTQYF
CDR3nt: TGTGCCAGCAGCCAAGAGTGGGGGGGAAGCACAGATACGCAGTATTTT

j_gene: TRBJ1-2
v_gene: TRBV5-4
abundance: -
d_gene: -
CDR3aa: CASSSQQGYYGYTF
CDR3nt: TGTGCCAGCAGCTCCCAACAGGGCTACTATGGCTACACCTTC

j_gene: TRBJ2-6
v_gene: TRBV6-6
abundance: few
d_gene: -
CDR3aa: CASSYSTGQRSGANVLTF
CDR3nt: TGTGCCAGCAGTTACTCGACGGGACAACGCTCTGGGGCCAACGTCCTGACTTTC

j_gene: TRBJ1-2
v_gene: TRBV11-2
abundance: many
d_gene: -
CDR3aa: CASSRSSGQTYGYTF
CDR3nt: TGTGCCAGCAGCCGTTCGTCCGGACAGACCTATGGCTACACCTTC

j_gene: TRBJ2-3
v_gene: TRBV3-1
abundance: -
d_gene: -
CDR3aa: CASSQEGSADTQYF
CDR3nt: TGTGCCAGCAGCCAAGAAGGGTCGGCAGATACGCAGTATTTT

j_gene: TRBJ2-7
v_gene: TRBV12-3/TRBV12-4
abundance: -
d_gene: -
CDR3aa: CASSSNGYEQYF
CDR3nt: TGTGCCAGCAGTTCAAACGGGTACGAGCAGTACTTC

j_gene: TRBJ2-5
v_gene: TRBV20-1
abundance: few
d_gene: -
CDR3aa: CSARDARPRVGETQYF
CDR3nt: TGCAGTGCTAGAGATGCCCGACCCCGGGTCGGAGAGACCCAGTACTTC

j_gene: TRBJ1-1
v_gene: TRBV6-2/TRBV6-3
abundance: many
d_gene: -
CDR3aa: CASSFQGGTEAFF
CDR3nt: TGTGCCAGCAGCTTCCAGGGTGGCACTGAAGCTTTCTTT

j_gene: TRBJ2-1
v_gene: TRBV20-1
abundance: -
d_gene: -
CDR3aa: CSARERTTYNEQFF
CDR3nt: TGCAGTGCTAGAGAAAGGACGACCTACAATGAGCAGTTCTTC

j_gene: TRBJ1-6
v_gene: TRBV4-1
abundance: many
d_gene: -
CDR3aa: CASSQENSPLHF
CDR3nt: TGCGCCAGCAGCCAGGAAAATTCACCCCTCCACTTT

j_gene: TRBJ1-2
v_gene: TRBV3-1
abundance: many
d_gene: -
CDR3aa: CASSQGINLAYGYTF
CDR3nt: TGTGCCAGCAGCCAAGGGATAAATCTCGCCTATGGCTACACCTTC

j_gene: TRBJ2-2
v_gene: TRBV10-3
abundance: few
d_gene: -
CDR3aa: CAISEEYTGELFF
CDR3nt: TGTGCCATCAGTGAAGAATACACCGGGGAGCTGTTTTTT

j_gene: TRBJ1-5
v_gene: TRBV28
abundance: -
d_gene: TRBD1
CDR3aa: CASTPTQGASNQPQHF
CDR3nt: TGTGCCAGCACCCCCACCCAGGGGGCAAGCAATCAGCCCCAGCATTTT

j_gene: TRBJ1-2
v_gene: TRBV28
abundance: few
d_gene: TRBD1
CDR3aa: CASSFQGAIGYTF
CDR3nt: TGTGCCAGCAGTTTCCAGGGGGCAATTGGCTACACCTTC

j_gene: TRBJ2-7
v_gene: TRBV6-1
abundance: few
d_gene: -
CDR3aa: CASSAGPSISYEQYF
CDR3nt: TGTGCCAGCAGTGCCGGGCCCTCCATATCCTACGAGCAGTACTTC

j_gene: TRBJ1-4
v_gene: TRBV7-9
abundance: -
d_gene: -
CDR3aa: CASSLTGGAEKLFF
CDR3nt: TGTGCCAGCAGCTTAACTGGGGGAGCTGAAAAACTGTTTTTT

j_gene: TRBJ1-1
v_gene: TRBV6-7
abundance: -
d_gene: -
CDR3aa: CASGGAGGAFF
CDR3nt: TGTGCCAGCGGAGGGGCTGGAGGAGCTTTCTTT

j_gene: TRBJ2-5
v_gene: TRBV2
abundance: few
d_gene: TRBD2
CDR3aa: CASSVSSGQETQYF
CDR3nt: TGTGCCAGCAGTGTCTCTAGCGGCCAAGAGACCCAGTACTTC

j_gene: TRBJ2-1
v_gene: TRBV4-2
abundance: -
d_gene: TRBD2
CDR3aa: CASSQDRYGLAVRNEQFF
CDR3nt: TGTGCCAGCAGCCAAGATAGATACGGACTAGCGGTGCGCAATGAGCAGTTCTTC

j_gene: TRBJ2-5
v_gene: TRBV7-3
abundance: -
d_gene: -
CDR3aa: CASSFSRGETQYF
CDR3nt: TGTGCCAGCAGCTTTTCCCGCGGGGAGACCCAGTACTTC

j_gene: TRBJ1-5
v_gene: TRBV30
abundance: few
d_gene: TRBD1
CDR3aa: CAWATGTGLNNQPQHF
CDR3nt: TGTGCCTGGGCAACCGGGACAGGGCTTAACAATCAGCCCCAGCATTTT

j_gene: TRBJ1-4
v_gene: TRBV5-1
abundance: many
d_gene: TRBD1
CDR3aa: CASSTRDSNEKLFF
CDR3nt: TGCGCCAGCAGCACTAGGGACAGCAATGAAAAACTGTTTTTT

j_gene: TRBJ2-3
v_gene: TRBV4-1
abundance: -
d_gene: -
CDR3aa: CASSQTGFVNTQYF
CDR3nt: TGCGCCAGCAGCCAAACGGGATTTGTAAATACGCAGTATTTT

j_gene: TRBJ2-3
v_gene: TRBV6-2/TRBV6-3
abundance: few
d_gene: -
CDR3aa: CASKRGPTDTQYF
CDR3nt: TGTGCCAGCAAACGGGGACCCACAGATACGCAGTATTTT

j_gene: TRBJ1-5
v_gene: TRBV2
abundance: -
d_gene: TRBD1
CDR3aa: CASSDEGAGNQPQHF
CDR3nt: TGTGCCAGCAGTGATGAGGGGGCTGGCAATCAGCCCCAGCATTTT

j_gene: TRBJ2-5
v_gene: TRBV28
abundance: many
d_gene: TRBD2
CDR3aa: CASSPLTSGQETQYF
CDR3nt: TGTGCCAGCAGTCCCCTAACTAGCGGCCAAGAGACCCAGTACTTC

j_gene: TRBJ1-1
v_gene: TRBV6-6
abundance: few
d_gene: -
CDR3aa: CASSIRGTEAFF
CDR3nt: TGTGCCAGCAGTATCAGGGGCACTGAAGCTTTCTTT

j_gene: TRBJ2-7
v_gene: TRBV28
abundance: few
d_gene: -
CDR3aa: CASSFQGFGYEQYF
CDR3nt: TGTGCCAGCAGTTTCCAGGGATTTGGCTACGAGCAGTACTTC

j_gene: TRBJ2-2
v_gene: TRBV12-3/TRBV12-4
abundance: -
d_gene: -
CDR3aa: CASRTRFANTGELFF
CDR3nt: TGTGCCAGCCGCACACGGTTCGCGAACACCGGGGAGCTGTTTTTT

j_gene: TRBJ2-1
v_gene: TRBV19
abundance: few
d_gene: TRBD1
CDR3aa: CASRDFRTGTYNEQFF
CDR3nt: TGTGCCAGTAGAGATTTCCGGACAGGGACTTACAATGAGCAGTTCTTC